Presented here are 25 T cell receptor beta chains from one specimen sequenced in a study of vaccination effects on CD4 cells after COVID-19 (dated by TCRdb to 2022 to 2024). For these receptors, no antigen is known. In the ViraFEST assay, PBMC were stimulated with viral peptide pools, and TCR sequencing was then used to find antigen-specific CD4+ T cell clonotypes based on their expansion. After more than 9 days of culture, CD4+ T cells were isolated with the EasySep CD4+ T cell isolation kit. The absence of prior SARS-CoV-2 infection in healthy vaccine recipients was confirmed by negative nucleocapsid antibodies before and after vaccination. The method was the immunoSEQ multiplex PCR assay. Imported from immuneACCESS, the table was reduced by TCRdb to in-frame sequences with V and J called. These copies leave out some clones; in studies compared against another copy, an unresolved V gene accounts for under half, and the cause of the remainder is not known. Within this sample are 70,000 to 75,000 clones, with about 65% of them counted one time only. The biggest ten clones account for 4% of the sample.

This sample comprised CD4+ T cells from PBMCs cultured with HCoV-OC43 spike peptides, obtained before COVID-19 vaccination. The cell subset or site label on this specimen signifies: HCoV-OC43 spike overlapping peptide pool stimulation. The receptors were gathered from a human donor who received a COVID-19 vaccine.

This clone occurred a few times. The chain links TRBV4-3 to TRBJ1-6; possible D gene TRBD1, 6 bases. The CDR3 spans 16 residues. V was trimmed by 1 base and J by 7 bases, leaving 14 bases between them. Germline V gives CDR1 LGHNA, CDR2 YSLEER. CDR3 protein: CASSQVAGARNSPLHF. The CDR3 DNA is TGCGCCAGCAGCCAAGTGGCGGGGGCGAGGAATTCACCCCTCCACTTT.

CDR3 nucleotide sequence: TGTGCCAGCAGCTTAGAGGGGGGGCCGCTCTATGAGCAGTTCTTC. Encoded protein: CASSLEGGPLYEQFF. This sequence joins TRBV7-9 and TRBJ2-1; a possible D gene is TRBD2 (7 bases). The CDR3 totals 15 residues. Germline V gene lookup returns CDR1 SEHNR and CDR2 FQNEAQ (reference sequence). Trimming cost V 1 base and J 8 bases, with 15 bases left between them.

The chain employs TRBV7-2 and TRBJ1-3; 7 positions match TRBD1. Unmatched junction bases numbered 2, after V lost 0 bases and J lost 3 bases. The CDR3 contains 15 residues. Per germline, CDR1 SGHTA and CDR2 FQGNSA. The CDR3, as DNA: TGTGCCAGCAGCTTAGCCGGGACAGTTGGAAACACCATATATTTT. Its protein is CASSLAGTVGNTIYF.

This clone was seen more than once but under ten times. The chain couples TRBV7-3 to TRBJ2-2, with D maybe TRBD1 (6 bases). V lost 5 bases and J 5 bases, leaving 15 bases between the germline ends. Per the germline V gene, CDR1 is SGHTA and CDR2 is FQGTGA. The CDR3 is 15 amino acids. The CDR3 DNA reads TGTGCCAGCAGCCCCGGACAGAGGAAGACCGGGGAGCTGTTTTTT. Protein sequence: CASSPGQRKTGELFF.

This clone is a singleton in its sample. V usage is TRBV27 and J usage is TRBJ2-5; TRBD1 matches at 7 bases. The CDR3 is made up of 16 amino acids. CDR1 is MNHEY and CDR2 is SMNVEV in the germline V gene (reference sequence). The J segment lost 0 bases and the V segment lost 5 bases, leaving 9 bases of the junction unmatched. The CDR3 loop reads CASSPVQGKDQETQYF. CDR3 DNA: TGTGCCAGCAGTCCTGTACAGGGGAAGGACCAAGAGACCCAGTACTTC.

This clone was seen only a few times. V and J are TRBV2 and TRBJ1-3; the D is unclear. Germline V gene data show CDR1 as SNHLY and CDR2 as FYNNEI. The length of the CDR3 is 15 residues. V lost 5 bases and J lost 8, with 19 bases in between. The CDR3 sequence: CASSSVSMGFDTIYF. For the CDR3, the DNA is TGTGCCAGCAGTTCAGTGAGCATGGGCTTCGACACCATATATTTT.

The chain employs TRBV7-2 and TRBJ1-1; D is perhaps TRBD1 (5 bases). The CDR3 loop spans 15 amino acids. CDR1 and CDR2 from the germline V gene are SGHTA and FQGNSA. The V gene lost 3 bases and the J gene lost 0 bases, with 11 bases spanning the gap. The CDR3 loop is CASSLFGRVNTEAFF. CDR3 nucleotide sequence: TGTGCCAGCAGCTTGTTCGGCAGGGTGAACACTGAAGCTTTCTTT.

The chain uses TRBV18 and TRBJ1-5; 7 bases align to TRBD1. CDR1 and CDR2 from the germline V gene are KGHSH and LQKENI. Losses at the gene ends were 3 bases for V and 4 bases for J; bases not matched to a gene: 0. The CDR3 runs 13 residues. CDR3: CASSPTGNQPQHF. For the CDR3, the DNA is TGTGCCAGCTCACCGACAGGGAATCAGCCCCAGCATTTT. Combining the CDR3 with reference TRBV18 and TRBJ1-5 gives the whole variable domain NAGVMQNPRHLVRRRGQEARLRCSPMKGHSHVYWYRQLPEEGLKFMVYLQKENIIDESGMPKERFSAEFPKEGPSILRIQQVVRGDSAAYFCASSPTGNQPQHFGDGTRLSIL.

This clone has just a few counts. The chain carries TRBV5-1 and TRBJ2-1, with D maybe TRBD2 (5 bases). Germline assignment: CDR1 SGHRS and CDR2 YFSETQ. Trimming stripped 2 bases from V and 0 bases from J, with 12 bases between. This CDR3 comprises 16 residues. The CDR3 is CASSFLSGSSYNEQFF. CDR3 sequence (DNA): TGCGCCAGCAGCTTCCTTAGTGGGAGCTCCTACAATGAGCAGTTCTTC.

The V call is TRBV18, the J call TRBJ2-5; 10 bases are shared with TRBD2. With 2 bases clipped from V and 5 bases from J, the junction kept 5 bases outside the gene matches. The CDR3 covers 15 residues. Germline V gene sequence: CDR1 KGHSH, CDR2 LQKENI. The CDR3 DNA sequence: TGTGCCAGCTCACCAGATCTAGCGGGGGCTGAGACCCAGTACTTC. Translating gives CASSPDLAGAETQYF.

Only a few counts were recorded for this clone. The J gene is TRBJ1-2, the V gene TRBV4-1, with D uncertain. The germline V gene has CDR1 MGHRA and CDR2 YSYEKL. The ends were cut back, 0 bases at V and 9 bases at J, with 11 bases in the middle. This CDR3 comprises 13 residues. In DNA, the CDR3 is TGCGCCAGCAGCCAAGAGGAACTTACCCGCTACACCTTC. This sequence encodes CASSQEELTRYTF.

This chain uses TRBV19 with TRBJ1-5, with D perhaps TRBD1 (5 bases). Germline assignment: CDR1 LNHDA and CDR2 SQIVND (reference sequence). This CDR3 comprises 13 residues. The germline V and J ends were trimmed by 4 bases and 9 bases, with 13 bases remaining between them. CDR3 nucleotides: TGTGCCAGTAGTACGACAGCCCAAGGGCCCCAGCATTTT. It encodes CASSTTAQGPQHF.

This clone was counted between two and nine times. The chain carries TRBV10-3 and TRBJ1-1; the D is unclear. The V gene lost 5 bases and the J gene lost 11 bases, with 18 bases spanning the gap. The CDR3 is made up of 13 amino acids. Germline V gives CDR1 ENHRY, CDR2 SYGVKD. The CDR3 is CAISLSAEREAFF. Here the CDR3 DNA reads TGTGCCATCAGTCTAAGTGCAGAACGGGAGGCTTTCTTT.

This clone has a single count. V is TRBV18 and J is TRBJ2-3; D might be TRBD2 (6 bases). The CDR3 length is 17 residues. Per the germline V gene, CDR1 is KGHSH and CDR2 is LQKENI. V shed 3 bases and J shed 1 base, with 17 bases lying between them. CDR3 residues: CASSPASGEKGTDTQYF. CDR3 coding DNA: TGTGCCAGCTCACCCGCATCGGGGGAAAAGGGCACAGATACGCAGTATTTT.

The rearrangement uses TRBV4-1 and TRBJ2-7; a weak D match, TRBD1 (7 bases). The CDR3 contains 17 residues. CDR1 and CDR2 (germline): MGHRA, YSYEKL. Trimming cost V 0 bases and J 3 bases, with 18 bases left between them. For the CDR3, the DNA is TGCGCCAGCAGCCAAGATTATCAGGCGGGACAGATCTACGAGCAGTACGTC. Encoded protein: CASSQDYQAGQIYEQYV.

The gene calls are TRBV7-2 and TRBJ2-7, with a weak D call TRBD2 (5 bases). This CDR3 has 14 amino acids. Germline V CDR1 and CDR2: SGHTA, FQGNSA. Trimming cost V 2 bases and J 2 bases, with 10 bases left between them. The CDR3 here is CASSLNTGTYEQYV. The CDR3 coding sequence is TGTGCCAGCAGCTTAAATACGGGGACCTACGAGCAGTACGTC.

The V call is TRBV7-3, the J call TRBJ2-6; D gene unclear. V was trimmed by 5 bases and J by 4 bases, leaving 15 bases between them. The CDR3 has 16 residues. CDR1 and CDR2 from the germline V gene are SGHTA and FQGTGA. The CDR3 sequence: CASSPSFGVGANVLTF. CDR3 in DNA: TGTGCCAGCAGCCCCTCCTTCGGCGTAGGGGCCAACGTCCTGACTTTC.

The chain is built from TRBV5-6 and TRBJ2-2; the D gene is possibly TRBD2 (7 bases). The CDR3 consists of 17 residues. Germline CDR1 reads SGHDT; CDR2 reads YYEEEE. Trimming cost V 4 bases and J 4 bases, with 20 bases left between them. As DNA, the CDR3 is TGTGCCAGCAGCCCCAACTGGGGGGGGCGCGGCACCGGGGAGCTGTTTTTT. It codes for CASSPNWGGRGTGELFF.

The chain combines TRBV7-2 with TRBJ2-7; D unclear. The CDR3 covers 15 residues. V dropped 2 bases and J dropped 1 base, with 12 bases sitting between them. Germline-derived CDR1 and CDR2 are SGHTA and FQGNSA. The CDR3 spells CASSLLGLNSYEQYV. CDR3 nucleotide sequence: TGTGCCAGCAGCTTACTGGGTCTAAATTCCTACGAGCAGTACGTC.

CDR3 amino acids: CASSSPDRVTDTQYF. The CDR3 DNA follows: TGTGCCAGCAGCTCCCCGGACAGGGTCACAGATACGCAGTATTTT. The chain recombines TRBV6-5 with TRBJ2-3; 8 nucleotides align to TRBD1. Germline values: CDR1 MNHEY, CDR2 SVGAGI. V dropped 6 bases and J dropped 2; count of bases not matched to a gene: 7. The CDR3 consists of 15 residues.

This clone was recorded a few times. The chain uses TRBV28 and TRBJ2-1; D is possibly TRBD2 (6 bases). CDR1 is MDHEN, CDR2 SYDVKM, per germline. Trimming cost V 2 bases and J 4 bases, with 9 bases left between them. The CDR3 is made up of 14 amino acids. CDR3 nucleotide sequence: TGTGCCAGCAGTTTAGTTGGGACTTACAATGAGCAGTTCTTC. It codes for CASSLVGTYNEQFF.

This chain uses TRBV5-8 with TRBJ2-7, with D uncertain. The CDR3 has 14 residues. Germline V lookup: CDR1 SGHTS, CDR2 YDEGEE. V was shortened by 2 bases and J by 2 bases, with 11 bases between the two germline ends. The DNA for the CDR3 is TGTGCCAGCAGCTTTTCTGGACCGGCCTACGAGCAGTACGTC. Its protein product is CASSFSGPAYEQYV.

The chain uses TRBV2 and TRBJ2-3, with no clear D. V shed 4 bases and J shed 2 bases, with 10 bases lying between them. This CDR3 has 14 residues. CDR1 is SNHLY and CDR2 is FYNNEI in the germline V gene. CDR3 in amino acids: CASSGGYPTDTQYF. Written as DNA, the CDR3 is TGTGCCAGCAGTGGCGGCTATCCCACAGATACGCAGTATTTT.

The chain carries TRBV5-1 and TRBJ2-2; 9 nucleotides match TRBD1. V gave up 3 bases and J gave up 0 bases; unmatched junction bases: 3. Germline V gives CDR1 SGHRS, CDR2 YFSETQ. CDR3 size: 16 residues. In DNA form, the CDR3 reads TGCGCCAGCAGCTACCGGGACAGGGCGAACACCGGGGAGCTGTTTTTT. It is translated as CASSYRDRANTGELFF. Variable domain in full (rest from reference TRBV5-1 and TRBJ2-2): KAGVTQTPRYLIKTRGQQVTLSCSPISGHRSVSWYQQTPGQGLQFLFEYFSETQRNKGNFPGRFSGRQFSNSRSEMNVSTLELGDSALYLCASSYRDRANTGELFFGEGSRLTVL.

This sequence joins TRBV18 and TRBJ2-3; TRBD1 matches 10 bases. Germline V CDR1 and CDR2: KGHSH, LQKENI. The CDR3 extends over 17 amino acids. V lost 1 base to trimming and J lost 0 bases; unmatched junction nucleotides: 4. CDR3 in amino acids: CASSPRQGARSTDTQYF. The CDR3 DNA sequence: TGTGCCAGCTCACCACGACAGGGGGCTCGTAGCACAGATACGCAGTATTTT.